The source of this TCR beta chain is a study of blood T cell repertoires in COVID-19. In the study overall: Sites across the United States, Italy and Spain contributed samples from acute and convalescent COVID-19.

CDR1 and CDR2 from the germline V gene are DFQATT and SNEGSKA (reference sequence). This CDR3 spans 11 amino acids. Trimming cost V 6 bases and J 11 bases, with 16 bases left between them. The table came from immunoSEQ multiplex PCR; TCRdb's copy has only in-frame clones and leaves some out. The table records 200,000 to 250,000 clones, approximately 80% of them present only once. This receptor was taken from a man aged 60 to 75 who had recovered from COVID-19. Sequencing input: PBMCs or T cells enriched from blood (not recorded which). The V gene is TRBV20-1, the J gene TRBJ1-2, with D possibly TRBD1 on 6 matching bases. This CDR3 reads CSARGQGKYTF. In nucleotides, the CDR3 is TGCAGTGCCCGCGGGCAGGGGAAGTACACCTTC.